A single sample gave rise to the 5 T cell receptor beta chains below, sequenced in a study of Graves' ophthalmopathy and Graves' hyperthyroidism. Investigators amplified TCR beta CDR3 regions from RNA transcripts. An opening RT-PCR round employed HTBI primers and preceded a second-round multiplex PCR. Via MiXCR, TCRdb re-called the multiplex PCR reads, giving one row per CDR3 protein. The repertoire includes some 170,000 distinct CDR3 sequences, around two fifths of them detected once, and approximately 8.9% sits in the top ten. Sequencing was done on a sample of peripheral blood. These receptors were obtained from a young man with Graves' ophthalmopathy.

This clonotype has at least ten counts. V is TRBV7-2 and J is TRBJ2-7; TRBD1 or TRBD2 may be the D gene (5 bases each). Between the trimmed V and J ends, which lost 7 bases and 3 bases, there was a span of 13 bases. CDR3 length equals 13 residues. Germline V gene sequence: CDR1 SGHTA, CDR2 FQGNSA. The CDR3 reads CASTGTSGYEQYF. As DNA, the CDR3 is TGTGCCAGCACGGGGACGTCAGGCTACGAGCAGTACTTC.

The CDR3 sequence is CASSLDEGQPQHF. In DNA, the CDR3 is TGTGCCAGCAGCTTAGATGAGGGTCAGCCCCAGCATTTT. The chain carries TRBV7-9 and TRBJ1-5; D is uncertain. Germline V gives CDR1 SEHNR, CDR2 FQNEAQ (reference sequence). The CDR3 has 13 amino acids. The V and J ends lost 1 base and 6 bases respectively, with 7 bases between them. Drawing the rest from reference TRBV7-9 and TRBJ1-5, the complete variable domain is DTGVSQNPRHKITKRGQNVTFRCDPISEHNRLYWYRQTLGQGPEFLTYFQNEAQLEKSRLLSDRFSAERPKGSFSTLEIQRTEQGDSAMYLCASSLDEGQPQHFGDGTRLSIL.

This clonotype was recorded many times. The chain joins TRBV28 to TRBJ2-2; D perhaps matches TRBD2 (6 bases). Trimming took off 3 bases at V and 4 bases at J, with 9 bases between the two ends. Germline V gene data show CDR1 as MDHEN and CDR2 as SYDVKM. This CDR3 region has 14 residues. CDR3 protein: CASSFAGPTGELFF. CDR3 coding DNA: TGTGCCAGCAGTTTTGCGGGGCCCACCGGGGAGCTGTTTTTT. Looking up the rest from reference TRBV28 and TRBJ2-2 gives the full variable domain: DVKVTQSSRYLVKRTGEKVFLECVQDMDHENMFWYRQDPGLGLRLIYFSYDVKMKEKGDIPEGYSVSREKKERFSLILESASTNQTSMYLCASSFAGPTGELFFGEGSRLTVL.

The rearrangement uses TRBV6-1 and TRBJ1-5; 9 nucleotides match TRBD1. The junction had 6 bases not matched to a gene; V was cut back by 6 bases and J by 3 bases. CDR1 and CDR2 from the germline V gene are MNHNS and SASEGT. The CDR3 has 15 amino acids. The CDR3 DNA is TGTGCCAGCAGCCCGGGACAGGGACACAATCAGCCCCAGCATTTT. This codes for CASSPGQGHNQPQHF.

The rearrangement joins TRBV7-9 to TRBJ1-1; 8 nucleotides agree with TRBD1. Looked up from germline, CDR1 is SEHNR and CDR2 is FQNEAQ (reference sequence). This CDR3 is built from 14 residues. V shed 5 bases and J 5 bases; nucleotides not matched to a gene: 7. The DNA of the CDR3 is TGTGCCAGCAGCCCACTGACAGGGGAAACTGAAGCTTTCTTT. This gives the protein CASSPLTGETEAFF.